This T cell receptor (beta chain) was found in a study of T cell changes during pregnancy in multiple sclerosis (dated 2019 in TCRdb). About the study as a whole: The study examined how the T cell repertoire changed over the course of pregnancy in women with multiple sclerosis.

The CDR3 runs 15 residues from the cysteine to the phenylalanine. CDR3 DNA only is kept here, 45 bases in frame from base 1. The germline V gene yields MNHNS for CDR1 and SASEGT for CDR2. V is shortened by 3 bases, J by 8 bases, and the region joining them spans 19 bases. Only a few counts were recorded for this clone. This clone's antigen is unknown. No base quality values were provided; no much bigger clone lies one nucleotide off. The protocol used for the library was the immunoSEQ multiplex PCR assay. TCRdb stores this immuneACCESS table with in-frame sequences only. Part of the clones is absent; in the studies checked, under half of the shortfall reflects unresolved V genes, and no reason is known for the rest. The sample table holds about 84,000 clones, of which roughly 93% were seen once. In total, the top ten clones hold roughly 2.5% of the sample.

The V and J segments used are TRBV6-1 and TRBJ1-2, and possibly TRBD1, on 5 matching bases. This sequence was found in a female donor with multiple sclerosis, enrolled in a pregnancy study. The sample consisted of peripheral blood, taken in the third trimester of pregnancy. Read as DNA, the sequence is TGTGCCAGCAGTGAGGGGGGAGTCCTAATGGAGGGCTACACCTTC. It translates to CASSEGGVLMEGYTF.